These 9 T cell receptor beta chains originate from one sample sequenced in a study of blood T cell repertoires in COVID-19. Clones were read by immunoSEQ multiplex PCR, and TCRdb kept only the in-frame ones, dropping some. The top ten clones hold less than 7.5% of a sample with a few hundred thousand clones, roughly 80% of them seen once. The specimen sequenced was peripheral blood. The receptors were sampled from a woman aged 45-65 years with acute or convalescent COVID-19.

The CDR3 loop reads CASSSRGWDEQFF. CDR3 sequence (DNA): TGTGCCAGCAGTTCTCGGGGTTGGGATGAGCAGTTCTTC. The chain couples TRBV12-3 or TRBV12-4 to TRBJ2-1, with D maybe TRBD2 (5 bases). The CDR3 extends over 13 amino acids. Trimming took 4 bases from V and 8 from J, leaving 12 bases between them.

This clone has a handful of counts. The genes are TRBV5-1 and TRBJ2-7, with TRBD1 matching 9 bases. V was clipped by 0 bases and J by 2 bases; unmatched bases: 6. The CDR3 is made up of 16 amino acids. From germline, CDR1 is SGHRS and CDR2 YFSETQ. The DNA for the CDR3 is TGCGCCAGCAGCTTGGTTACGGGACAGGGAACCTACGAGCAGTACTTC. Translating it yields CASSLVTGQGTYEQYF.

This clone was detected only a few times. The chain uses TRBV9 and TRBJ1-1, with D possibly being TRBD1 (5 bases). Germline CDR1 is SGDLS and CDR2 is YYNGEE. V was shortened by 3 bases and J by 7 bases, with 16 bases between the two germline ends. The length of the CDR3 is 14 residues. The CDR3 region has the DNA TGTGCCAGCAGCGCCCAGGAGGGGATGGGTGAAGCTTTCTTT. Residues: CASSAQEGMGEAFF.

The genes are TRBV6-6 and TRBJ1-2, with D uncertain. Germline lookup yields CDR1 MNHNY and CDR2 SVGAGI (reference sequence). CDR3 length: 13 amino acids. V lost 6 bases and J lost 2, with 10 bases in between. The CDR3 here is CASRSGKNYGYTF. The DNA for the CDR3 is TGTGCCAGCAGATCCGGGAAGAACTATGGCTACACCTTC.

Concerning this clone itself: The same CDR3 arises from other DNA sequences in this sample as well. V and J are TRBV7-2 and TRBJ1-1, with D possibly matching TRBD1 (6 bases). The CDR3 spans 13 residues. Germline V CDR1 and CDR2: SGHTA, FQGNSA. V shed 5 bases and J shed 1 base, with 8 bases lying between them. DNA of the CDR3: TGTGCCAGCAGCCTGACAGGGAACACTGAAGCTTTCTTT. Encoded protein: CASSLTGNTEAFF.

This chain links TRBV30 with TRBJ1-4, with 10 bases aligning to TRBD1. The germline CDR1 and CDR2 sequences are GTSNPN and SVGIG (reference sequence). This CDR3 contains 15 residues. V shed 0 bases and J 7 bases; nucleotides not matched to a gene: 5. The CDR3: CAWSVAGQGSEKLFF. For the CDR3, the DNA is TGTGCCTGGAGTGTAGCGGGACAGGGGAGTGAAAAACTGTTTTTT.

The chain uses TRBV6-4 and TRBJ1-1; D possibly corresponds to TRBD1 (5 bases). Per germline, CDR1 MRHNA and CDR2 SNTAGT. The CDR3 totals 12 residues. V was pared by 2 bases and J by 10 bases, with 11 bases between. The CDR3 coding sequence is TGTGCCAGCAGTGACAGGACCGGGGGAGCTTTCTTT. Encoded protein: CASSDRTGGAFF.

The chain uses TRBV12-3 or TRBV12-4 and TRBJ2-3, with no clear D. The CDR3 covers 13 residues. V was trimmed by 7 bases and J by 4 bases, leaving 12 bases between them. In nucleotides, the CDR3 is TGTGCCAGCACTAAATCGATCGCAGATACGCAGTATTTT. Translated, it gives CASTKSIADTQYF.

The V gene is TRBV4-1, the J gene TRBJ1-5; D possibly corresponds to TRBD1 (6 bases). V was clipped by 2 bases and J by 6 bases, with 14 bases between them. The CDR3 sequence is 15 residues long. Per germline, CDR1 MGHRA and CDR2 YSYEKL. The CDR3 spells CASSQWSQGAQPQHF. The CDR3 coding sequence is TGCGCCAGCAGCCAATGGTCACAGGGCGCTCAGCCCCAGCATTTT.